This TCR beta chain was retrieved from a study of T cell repertoires in cytomegalovirus infection. Whole-study context: A matching HLA type, together with CMV infection, was signaled by public TCR beta signatures.

At least ten counts were recorded for this clonotype. TCRdb re-analysed the reads in MiXCR, keeping a single row per CDR3 protein. In the table there are 200,000 to 300,000 distinct CDR3 sequences, approximately 10% of which are singletons. The CDR3 covers 17 residues. Looked up from germline, CDR1 is SEHNR and CDR2 is FQNEAQ (reference sequence). Trimming removed 3 bases from V and 2 bases from J; junction bases left unmatched: 7. The sequenced material came from PBMCs. This chain joins TRBV7-9 and TRBJ1-4, with 9 bases fitting TRBD1. This TCR was sampled from a human donor in good health (CMV status not recorded). Some clones in this sample may be carry-over from other donors' samples. In DNA form, the CDR3 reads TGTGCCAGCAGCTTGGGGACAGGGCTTTCGACTAATGAAAAACTGTTTTTT. It is translated as CASSLGTGLSTNEKLFF.